The TCR beta chain under discussion was sequenced for a study of response to subunit inactivated influenza vaccine. One entry per CDR3 protein results from TCRdb running MiXCR on the RT-PCR reads. The sample consists of around 500,000 distinct CDR3 sequences, 9.5% to 13% of them appearing once. Only a few counts were recorded for this clonotype. This sample comprised PBMCs from blood, obtained 40 to 50 days after vaccination. This TCR derives from a man between 45 and 60 years old who received an inactivated influenza vaccine.

The CDR3 DNA is TGTGCCAGCAGCGTAGTAGGGTATAAGCAAGAGACCCAGTACTTC. It encodes CASSVVGYKQETQYF. This rearrangement joins TRBV9 to TRBJ2-5; D is undetermined. This CDR3 contains 15 residues. Germline CDR1 and CDR2: SGDLS and YYNGEE. Trimming cost V 0 bases and J 2 bases, with 11 bases left between them.